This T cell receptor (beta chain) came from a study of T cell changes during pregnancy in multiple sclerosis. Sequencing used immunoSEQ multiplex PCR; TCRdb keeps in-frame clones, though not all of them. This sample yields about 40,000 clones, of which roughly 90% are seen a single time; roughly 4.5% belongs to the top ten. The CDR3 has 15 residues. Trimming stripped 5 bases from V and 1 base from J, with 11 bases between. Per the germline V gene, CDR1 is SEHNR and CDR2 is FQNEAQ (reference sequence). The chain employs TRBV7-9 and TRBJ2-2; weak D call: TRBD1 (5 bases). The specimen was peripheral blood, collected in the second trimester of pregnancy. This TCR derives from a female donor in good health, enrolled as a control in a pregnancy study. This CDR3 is CASSQQQGNTGELFF. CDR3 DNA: TGTGCCAGCAGCCAACAGCAGGGGAACACCGGGGAGCTGTTTTTT.